Below, one TCR beta chain is given with its context. Original processing notes: Nucleated cell counts were estimated from reference gene primer amplification. Profiling relied on immunoSEQ multiplex PCR, and the TCRdb table lists in-frame clones only, not all of them. V, J and clone size derive from that table, while D and trimming were established from the DNA sequence. The sample lists nearly 95,000 clones; 87% were seen once. The sample is drawn from a study of blood T cell repertoires in COVID-19. Across the study: COVID-19 samples, acute and convalescent, were from the United States, Italy and Spain. Sources were T cells, B-cell-depleted T cells, or PBMCs; the material itself was cDNA or gDNA.

The TCR was taken from a human donor with acute or convalescent COVID-19. The donor label of this sample is uncertain. Material for sequencing was peripheral blood.

DNA of the CDR3: TGTGCCAGCAGTTCACAGAACACTGAAGCTTTCTTT. It codes for CASSSQNTEAFF. The chain carries TRBV6-5 and TRBJ1-1; D not certain. V was cut by 4 bases and J by 1 base, with 4 bases left in between. The CDR3 length is 12 residues. From germline, CDR1 is MNHEY and CDR2 SVGAGI.